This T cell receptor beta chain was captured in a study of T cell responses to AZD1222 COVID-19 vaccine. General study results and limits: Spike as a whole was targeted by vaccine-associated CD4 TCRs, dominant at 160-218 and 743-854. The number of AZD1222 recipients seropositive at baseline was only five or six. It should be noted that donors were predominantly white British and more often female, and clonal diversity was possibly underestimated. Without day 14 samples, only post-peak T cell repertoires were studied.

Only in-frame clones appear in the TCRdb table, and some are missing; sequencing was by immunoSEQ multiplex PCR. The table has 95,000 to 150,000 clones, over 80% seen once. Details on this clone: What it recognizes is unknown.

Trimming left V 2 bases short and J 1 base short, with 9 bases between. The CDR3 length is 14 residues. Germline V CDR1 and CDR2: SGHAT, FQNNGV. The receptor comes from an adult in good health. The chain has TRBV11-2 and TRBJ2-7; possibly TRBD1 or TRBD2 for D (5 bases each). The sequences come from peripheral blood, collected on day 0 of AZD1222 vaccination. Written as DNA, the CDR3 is TGTGCCAGCAGCTTATGGGACGGGTCCTACGAGCAGTACTTC. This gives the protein CASSLWDGSYEQYF.